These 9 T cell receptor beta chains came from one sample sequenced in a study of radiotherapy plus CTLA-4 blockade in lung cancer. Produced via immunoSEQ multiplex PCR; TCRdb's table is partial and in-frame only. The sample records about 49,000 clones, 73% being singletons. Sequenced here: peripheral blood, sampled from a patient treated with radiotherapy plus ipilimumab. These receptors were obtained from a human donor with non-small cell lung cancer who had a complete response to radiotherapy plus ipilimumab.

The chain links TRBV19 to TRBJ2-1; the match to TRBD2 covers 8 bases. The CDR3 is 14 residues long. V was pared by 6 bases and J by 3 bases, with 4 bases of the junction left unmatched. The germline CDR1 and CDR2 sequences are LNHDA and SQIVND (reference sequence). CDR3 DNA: TGTGCCAGTAGCAGCGGGGGACTCTACAATGAGCAGTTCTTC. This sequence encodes CASSSGGLYNEQFF.

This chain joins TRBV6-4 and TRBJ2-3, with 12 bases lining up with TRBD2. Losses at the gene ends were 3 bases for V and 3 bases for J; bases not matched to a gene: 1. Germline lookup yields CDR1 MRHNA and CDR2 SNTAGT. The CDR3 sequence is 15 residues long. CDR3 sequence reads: CASSEGTSGTDTQYF. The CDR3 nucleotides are TGTGCCAGCAGTGAGGGGACTAGCGGGACAGATACGCAGTATTTT.

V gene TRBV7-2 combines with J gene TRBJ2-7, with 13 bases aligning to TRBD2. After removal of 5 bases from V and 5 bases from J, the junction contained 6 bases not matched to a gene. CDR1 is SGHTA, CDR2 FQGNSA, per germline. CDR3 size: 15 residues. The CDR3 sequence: CASSMTSGGPHEQYF. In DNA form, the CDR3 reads TGTGCCAGCAGCATGACTAGCGGGGGGCCCCACGAGCAGTACTTC. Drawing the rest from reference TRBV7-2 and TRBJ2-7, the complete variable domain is GAGVSQSPSNKVTEKGKDVELRCDPISGHTALYWYRQSLGQGLEFLIYFQGNSAPDKSGLPSDRFSAERTGGSVSTLTIQRTQQEDSAVYLCASSMTSGGPHEQYFGPGTRLTVT.

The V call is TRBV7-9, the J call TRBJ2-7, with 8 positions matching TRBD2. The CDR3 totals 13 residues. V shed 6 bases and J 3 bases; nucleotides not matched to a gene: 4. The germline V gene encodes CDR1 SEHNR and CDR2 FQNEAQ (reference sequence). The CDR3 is CASRSGGVYEQYF. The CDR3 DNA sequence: TGTGCCAGCAGGTCGGGGGGGGTCTACGAGCAGTACTTC.

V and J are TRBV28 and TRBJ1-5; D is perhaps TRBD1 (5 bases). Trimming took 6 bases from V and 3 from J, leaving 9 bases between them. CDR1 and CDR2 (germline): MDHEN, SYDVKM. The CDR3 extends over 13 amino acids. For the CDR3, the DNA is TGTGCCAGCAGCCTAGGGGTCAATCAGCCCCAGCATTTT. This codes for CASSLGVNQPQHF. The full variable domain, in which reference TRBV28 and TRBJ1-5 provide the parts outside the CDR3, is DVKVTQSSRYLVKRTGEKVFLECVQDMDHENMFWYRQDPGLGLRLIYFSYDVKMKEKGDIPEGYSVSREKKERFSLILESASTNQTSMYLCASSLGVNQPQHFGDGTRLSIL.

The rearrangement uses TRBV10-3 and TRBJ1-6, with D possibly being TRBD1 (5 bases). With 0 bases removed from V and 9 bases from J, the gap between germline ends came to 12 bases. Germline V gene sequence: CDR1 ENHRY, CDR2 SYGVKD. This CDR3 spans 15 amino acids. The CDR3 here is CAISESGGDGSPLHF. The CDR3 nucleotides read TGTGCCATCAGTGAGTCGGGAGGGGATGGTTCACCCCTCCACTTT.

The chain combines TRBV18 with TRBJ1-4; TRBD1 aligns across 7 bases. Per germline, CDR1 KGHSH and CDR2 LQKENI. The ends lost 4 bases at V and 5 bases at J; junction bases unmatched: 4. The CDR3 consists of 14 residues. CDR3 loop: CASSQGQTNEKLFF. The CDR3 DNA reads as TGTGCCAGCTCACAGGGACAGACGAATGAAAAACTGTTTTTT.

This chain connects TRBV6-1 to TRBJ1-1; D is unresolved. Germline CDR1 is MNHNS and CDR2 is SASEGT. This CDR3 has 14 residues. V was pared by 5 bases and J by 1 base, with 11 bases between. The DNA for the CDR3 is TGTGCCAGCAGTCATCAGAGGTGGAACACTGAAGCTTTCTTT. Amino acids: CASSHQRWNTEAFF.

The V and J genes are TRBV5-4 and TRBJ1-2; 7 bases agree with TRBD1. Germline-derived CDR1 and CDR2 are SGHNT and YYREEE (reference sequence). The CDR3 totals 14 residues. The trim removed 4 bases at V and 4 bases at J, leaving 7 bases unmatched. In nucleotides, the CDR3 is TGTGCCAGCAGCGGACAGGTAGCTGGCTATGGCTACACCTTC. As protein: CASSGQVAGYGYTF.